This T cell receptor (beta chain) was retrieved from a study of identical twins. TCRdb re-derived calls from the 5' RACE reads in MiXCR, one entry per CDR3 protein. The data hold 700,000 or so distinct CDR3 sequences, with around 8.6% observed a single time. This clonotype appeared many times. This CDR3 is 14 amino acids long. Trimming cost V 3 bases and J 3 bases, with 11 bases left between them. The same sample was also studied in work on yellow fever vaccine responses in identical twins.

Specimen: PBMCs. This clonotype was obtained from a woman aged 18-29 years in good health. The chain has TRBV12-3 or TRBV12-4 and TRBJ2-5; D gene unclear. The CDR3 nucleotides are TGTGCCAGCAGTTTGTTTAGCCGGGAAGAGACCCAGTACTTC. This translates into CASSLFSREETQYF.